These 29 T cell receptor beta chains came from one sample sequenced in a study of cytomegalovirus exposure and HLA in healthy donors. 13 Jbeta primers and 60 Vbeta primers were used for the PCR. Clones were sequenced by immunoSEQ multiplex PCR, and TCRdb holds only the in-frame ones, with some missing. The profile shows 69,000 or so clones, 74% of them singletons. Specimen: PBMCs. All receptors come from a woman aged 60-75 years in good health and CMV-seropositive.

V gene TRBV6-1 combines with J gene TRBJ1-5, with D maybe TRBD1 (6 bases). Trimming stripped 5 bases from V and 5 bases from J, with 7 bases between. This CDR3 comprises 12 residues. CDR1 is MNHNS and CDR2 is SASEGT in the germline V gene. This CDR3 reads CASSTGYQPQHF. The CDR3 DNA follows: TGTGCCAGCAGTACAGGGTATCAGCCCCAGCATTTT.

Only a few counts were recorded for this clone. The rearrangement links TRBV6-5 to TRBJ2-7; D is perhaps TRBD1 (6 bases). Per germline, CDR1 MNHEY and CDR2 SVGAGI. V shed 6 bases and J shed 0 bases, with 12 bases lying between them. The CDR3 totals 14 residues. DNA of the CDR3: TGTGCCAGCAGACAAGACAGGTCCTCCTACGAGCAGTACTTC. Translated: CASRQDRSSYEQYF.

The V gene is TRBV7-6, the J gene TRBJ1-1; the D gene is possibly TRBD1 (5 bases). V was shortened by 6 bases and J by 0 bases, with 11 bases between the two germline ends. This CDR3 region has 14 residues. Germline V lookup: CDR1 SGHVS, CDR2 FNYEAQ. As DNA, the CDR3 is TGTGCCAGCAGTTCGACAGTGCTGAACACTGAAGCTTTCTTT. This encodes CASSSTVLNTEAFF.

This clone was seen only once. The chain recombines TRBV6-6 with TRBJ2-1, with a tentative D call TRBD1 (5 bases). The V and J ends lost 6 bases and 8 bases respectively, with 14 bases between them. This CDR3 spans 13 amino acids. CDR1 and CDR2 (germline): MNHNY, SVGAGI (reference sequence). The CDR3: CASSQGVKYEQFF. The CDR3 DNA follows: TGTGCCAGCAGCCAAGGGGTTAAATATGAGCAGTTCTTC.

The chain combines TRBV18 with TRBJ1-5; D gene unclear. Trimming removed 2 bases from V and 9 bases from J, with 8 bases in between. From germline, CDR1 is KGHSH and CDR2 LQKENI. This CDR3 contains 12 residues. The CDR3 bases are TGTGCCAGCTCACCAGAGGTGGGGCCCCAGCATTTT. This gives the protein CASSPEVGPQHF.

The chain employs TRBV19 and TRBJ2-5, with 7 nucleotides matching TRBD2. The CDR3 length is 13 residues. The germline CDR1 and CDR2 sequences are LNHDA and SQIVND (reference sequence). Trimming removed 10 bases from V and 4 bases from J; junction bases left unmatched: 9. The CDR3: CATRTQRGETQYF. The CDR3 nucleotides are TGTGCCACACGAACTCAGCGGGGAGAGACCCAGTACTTC.

This chain connects TRBV11-1 to TRBJ2-5; D remains unclear. The last part of the DNA fits TRBJ2-7 better; the J call may be wrong. Looked up from germline, CDR1 is SGHAT and CDR2 is FQDESV (reference sequence). This CDR3 comprises 14 residues. CDR3 protein: CASSLDRYSYEQYF. The CDR3 DNA follows: TGTGCCAGCAGCTTAGACCGTTACTCCTACGAGCAGTACTTC.

This clone has a handful of counts. The identical CDR3 is also encoded by other nucleotide sequences in the sample. Written as DNA, the CDR3 is TGTGCCAGCAGTGAATTAGACAGTAATTCACCCCTCCACTTT. Amino acid sequence: CASSELDSNSPLHF. This chain connects TRBV6-1 to TRBJ1-6, with TRBD1 as a possible D gene (5 bases). Germline CDR1 is MNHNS and CDR2 is SASEGT. V was cut by 2 bases and J by 6 bases, with 8 bases left in between. CDR3 length: 14 amino acids.

This chain uses TRBV9 with TRBJ1-1, with D perhaps TRBD1 (5 bases). Between the trimmed V and J ends, which lost 5 bases and 1 base, there was a span of 15 bases. The CDR3 runs 15 residues. From germline, CDR1 is SGDLS and CDR2 YYNGEE. CDR3 sequence: CASSSGGTGNTEAFF. CDR3 bases: TGTGCCAGCAGTTCAGGCGGCACAGGGAACACTGAAGCTTTCTTT.

The chain employs TRBV7-2 and TRBJ1-4, with 7 bases identical to TRBD1. Germline V gene lookup returns CDR1 SGHTA and CDR2 FQGNSA. Trimming took 4 bases from V and 2 from J; bases not matched to a gene: 4. The CDR3 contains 15 residues. The CDR3 DNA is TGTGCCAGCAGCTCACAGGGGATGACTAATGAAAAACTGTTTTTT. As protein: CASSSQGMTNEKLFF. Drawing the rest from reference TRBV7-2 and TRBJ1-4, the complete variable domain is GAGVSQSPSNKVTEKGKDVELRCDPISGHTALYWYRQSLGQGLEFLIYFQGNSAPDKSGLPSDRFSAERTGGSVSTLTIQRTQQEDSAVYLCASSSQGMTNEKLFFGSGTQLSVL.

V usage is TRBV25-1 and J usage is TRBJ2-1, with a tentative D call TRBD2 (6 bases). From germline, CDR1 is MGHDK and CDR2 SYGVNS. Between the trimmed V and J ends, which lost 1 base and 3 bases, there was a span of 13 bases. The length of the CDR3 is 16 residues. In nucleotides, the CDR3 is TGTGCCAGCAGTGAATCAAGCGGAGGGAACTACAATGAGCAGTTCTTC. It encodes CASSESSGGNYNEQFF.

This clone appeared a few times. This chain links TRBV23-1 with TRBJ2-5; maybe TRBD1 (6 bases). TRBV23-1 is an ORF for which the function is uncertain. The length of the CDR3 is 15 residues. Trimming stripped 3 bases from V and 2 bases from J, with 13 bases between. This chain's CDR3 is CASSHRPGVQETQYF. Here the CDR3 DNA reads TGCGCCAGCAGTCACCGCCCAGGGGTGCAAGAGACCCAGTACTTC.

The chain couples TRBV2 to TRBJ1-4; TRBD1 is a possible D gene (5 bases). Trimming took off 4 bases at V and 7 bases at J, with 13 bases between the two ends. Per the germline V gene, CDR1 is SNHLY and CDR2 is FYNNEI. The CDR3 consists of 14 residues. The DNA of the CDR3 is TGTGCCAGCAGTGGCGGGGGGTATGGTGAAAAACTGTTTTTT. This gives the protein CASSGGGYGEKLFF.

V usage is TRBV5-1 and J usage is TRBJ1-4; TRBD1 aligns across 11 bases. CDR3 length: 16 residues. CDR1 is SGHRS, CDR2 YFSETQ, per germline. Trimming removed 5 bases from V and 4 bases from J; junction bases left unmatched: 7. CDR3 sequence reads: CASSRTGGGFNEKLFF. In DNA form, the CDR3 reads TGCGCCAGCAGTCGGACAGGGGGCGGATTTAATGAAAAACTGTTTTTT.

The rearrangement uses TRBV2 and TRBJ1-2; TRBD1 matches at 11 bases. With 5 bases clipped from V and 7 bases from J, the junction kept 6 bases outside the gene matches. CDR3 length: 14 amino acids. Germline assignment: CDR1 SNHLY and CDR2 FYNNEI. The CDR3 region is CASSQGTGGSGYTF. The CDR3 DNA reads TGTGCCAGCAGTCAAGGGACAGGGGGTTCTGGCTACACCTTC.

This clone was counted between two and nine times. This chain joins TRBV7-9 and TRBJ1-3; TRBD1 matches 7 bases. V lost 4 bases, J lost 0 bases, and 3 bases stayed unmatched. The germline CDR1 and CDR2 sequences are SEHNR and FQNEAQ (reference sequence). This CDR3 has 15 residues. CDR3 sequence reads: CASSSDRSSGNTIYF. DNA of the CDR3: TGTGCCAGCAGCTCGGACAGGAGCTCTGGAAACACCATATATTTT.

J is TRBJ1-6 and V is TRBV2, with 7 bases aligning to TRBD1. The CDR3 sequence is 15 residues long. The trim removed 3 bases at V and 5 bases at J, leaving 4 bases unmatched. Germline CDR1 and CDR2: SNHLY and FYNNEI. DNA for the CDR3: TGTGCCAGCAGTGAGTTGACAGGGAATAATTCACCCCTCCACTTT. It yields the protein CASSELTGNNSPLHF.

This clone has just one count. The chain recombines TRBV11-2 with TRBJ1-6; 7 nucleotides agree with TRBD1. The J segment lost 6 bases and the V segment lost 4 bases, leaving 9 bases of the junction unmatched. The germline V gene encodes CDR1 SGHAT and CDR2 FQNNGV. The CDR3 spans 16 residues. This chain's CDR3 is CASSSLAGQLNSPLHF. The CDR3 nucleotides read TGTGCCAGCAGCTCCCTCGCGGGACAGCTTAATTCACCCCTCCACTTT.

The rearrangement uses TRBV10-3 and TRBJ2-1, with TRBD2 identical over 9 bases. Germline V gives CDR1 ENHRY, CDR2 SYGVKD. There are 15 residues in the CDR3. The J segment lost 5 bases and the V segment lost 4 bases, leaving 6 bases of the junction unmatched. The CDR3 loop reads CAISGGLATDNEQFF. The CDR3 DNA sequence: TGTGCCATCAGTGGGGGACTAGCCACAGACAATGAGCAGTTCTTC.

The V gene is TRBV7-9, the J gene TRBJ1-3, with D possibly matching TRBD1 (6 bases). Germline V CDR1 and CDR2: SEHNR, FQNEAQ (reference sequence). The V gene lost 5 bases and the J gene lost 0 bases, with 8 bases spanning the gap. The CDR3 is 14 residues long. The CDR3 sequence: CASSPTGSGNTIYF. The CDR3 DNA follows: TGTGCCAGCAGCCCGACAGGCTCTGGAAACACCATATATTTT. Full variable domain (outside the CDR3, taken from reference TRBV7-9 and TRBJ1-3): DTGVSQNPRHKITKRGQNVTFRCDPISEHNRLYWYRQTLGQGPEFLTYFQNEAQLEKSRLLSDRFSAERPKGSFSTLEIQRTEQGDSAMYLCASSPTGSGNTIYFGEGSWLTVV.

The CDR3 spells CASSQGGGVGPTEAFF. CDR3 DNA: TGCGCCAGCAGCCAAGGCGGGGGTGTCGGTCCCACTGAAGCTTTCTTT. V is TRBV4-1 and J is TRBJ1-1; tentatively, D is TRBD1 (5 bases). Trimming left V 1 base short and J 4 bases short, with 16 bases between. This CDR3 comprises 16 residues. From germline, CDR1 is MGHRA and CDR2 YSYEKL.

Points on this clone: A junction end diverges from the germline sequence, so it may reflect a read error. This CDR3 is also generated by other DNA sequences in the sample. CDR3 in DNA: TGCGCCTGGAGTGTTGGGCAATCCTGGGCCGGGGAGCTGTTTTTT. This codes for CAWSVGQSWAGELFF. This chain uses TRBV30 with TRBJ2-2; D unclear. The CDR3 has 15 amino acids. Germline CDR1 is GTSNPN and CDR2 is SVGIG (reference sequence). The variable domain in full, with the rest retrieved from reference TRBV30 and TRBJ2-2, is SQTIHQWPATLVQPVGSPLSLECTVEGTSNPNLYWYRQAAGRGLQLLFYSVGIGQISSEVPQNLSASRPQDRQFILSSKKLLLSDSGFYLCAWSVGQSWAGELFFGEGSRLTVL.

The chain employs TRBV5-1 and TRBJ1-2; D gene ambiguous. The CDR3 runs 13 residues. Germline assignment: CDR1 SGHRS and CDR2 YFSETQ. V gave up 0 bases and J gave up 2 bases, with 5 bases separating them. The CDR3 nucleotides are TGCGCCAGCAGCTTGGACACAAACTATGGCTACACCTTC. Residues: CASSLDTNYGYTF.

The V call is TRBV6-4, the J call TRBJ1-1; 7 positions match TRBD1. The ends lost 4 bases at V and 2 bases at J; junction bases unmatched: 7. This CDR3 is built from 15 residues. CDR1 and CDR2 (germline): MRHNA, SNTAGT. The DNA of the CDR3 is TGTGCCAGCAGTGGACAGGGTAGGGGAAACACTGAAGCTTTCTTT. It codes for CASSGQGRGNTEAFF.

This chain uses TRBV6-1 with TRBJ2-1; TRBD2 aligns across 10 bases. This CDR3 spans 14 amino acids. V lost 0 bases and J lost 8; bases outside the gene matches: 1. CDR1 is MNHNS and CDR2 is SASEGT in the germline V gene. The CDR3 sequence is CASSEAAGGYEQFF. The CDR3, as DNA: TGTGCCAGCAGTGAAGCAGCGGGAGGGTATGAGCAGTTCTTC.

V usage is TRBV6-1 and J usage is TRBJ2-7; TRBD1 agrees at 9 bases. The CDR3 loop spans 15 amino acids. V was clipped by 8 bases and J by 6 bases; unmatched bases: 14. CDR1 and CDR2 (germline): MNHNS, SASEGT. The CDR3 spells CASLLFDRGESEQYF. In nucleotides, the CDR3 is TGTGCCAGCCTGCTTTTCGACAGGGGGGAGTCCGAGCAGTACTTC.

This clone was seen more than once but under ten times. The sample contains more than one DNA sequence encoding this CDR3. The chain employs TRBV4-1 and TRBJ1-3; D not resolved. The CDR3 has 16 amino acids. Deletions cut 0 bases from V and 0 bases from J, with 9 bases between. CDR1 and CDR2 from the germline V gene are MGHRA and YSYEKL. CDR3 in amino acids: CASSQDLTYSGNTIYF. The CDR3 DNA reads as TGCGCCAGCAGCCAAGACCTCACCTACTCTGGAAACACCATATATTTT.

The chain uses TRBV2 and TRBJ2-7; a weak D match, TRBD2 (5 bases). The CDR3 consists of 14 residues. Looked up from germline, CDR1 is SNHLY and CDR2 is FYNNEI. Between the trimmed V and J ends, which lost 8 bases and 1 base, there was a span of 15 bases. The DNA of the CDR3 is TGTGCCAGCCGGTGGAGGAGCAATTCCTACGAGCAGTACTTC. It specifies CASRWRSNSYEQYF.

This clone was seen just once. The rearrangement joins TRBV4-2 to TRBJ2-2, with TRBD2 matching over 13 bases. Germline CDR1 LGHNA, CDR2 YNFKEQ. The CDR3 has 20 residues. Unmatched junction bases numbered 7, after V lost 0 bases and J lost 0 bases. The CDR3 coding sequence is TGTGCCAGCAGCCAAGATGCCTGGACTAGCGGGGGAGCGAACACCGGGGAGCTGTTTTTT. Protein: CASSQDAWTSGGANTGELFF.